This T cell receptor beta chain is drawn from a study of blood T cells in healthy people across ages. This clonotype was counted at least ten times. Its antigen is unidentified. The authors drew about 9.9 milliliters of peripheral blood from each donor. Using a J-beta primer mix together with a sample-barcoded 5' primer, a second PCR was run for roughly 7 to 12 cycles. Through a template-switch adaptor with 12 random nucleotides, each cDNA molecule received a tag. MiXCR, run by TCRdb on the 5' RACE reads, gives a single entry per CDR3 protein. Of 1.8 million or so distinct CDR3 sequences in the sample, more than 35% are singletons; the top ten hold 20% to 25%. Study-wide findings and caveats: A strong correlation was found between TCR beta diversity and the percentage of naive T cells. There was no known CMV status for donors, so expanded clonotype changes were possibly confounded.

This CDR3 has 13 amino acids. CDR1 and CDR2 from the germline V gene are LGHDT and YNNKEL (reference sequence). Trimming took 4 bases from V and 1 from J, leaving 8 bases between them. The gene calls are TRBV3-1 and TRBJ2-7; the D is unclear. The source of this sequence is a human donor in good health. Input material: blood. The CDR3 region is CASSPQRSYEQYF. CDR3 DNA sequence: TGTGCCAGCAGCCCACAGAGATCCTACGAGCAGTACTTC.